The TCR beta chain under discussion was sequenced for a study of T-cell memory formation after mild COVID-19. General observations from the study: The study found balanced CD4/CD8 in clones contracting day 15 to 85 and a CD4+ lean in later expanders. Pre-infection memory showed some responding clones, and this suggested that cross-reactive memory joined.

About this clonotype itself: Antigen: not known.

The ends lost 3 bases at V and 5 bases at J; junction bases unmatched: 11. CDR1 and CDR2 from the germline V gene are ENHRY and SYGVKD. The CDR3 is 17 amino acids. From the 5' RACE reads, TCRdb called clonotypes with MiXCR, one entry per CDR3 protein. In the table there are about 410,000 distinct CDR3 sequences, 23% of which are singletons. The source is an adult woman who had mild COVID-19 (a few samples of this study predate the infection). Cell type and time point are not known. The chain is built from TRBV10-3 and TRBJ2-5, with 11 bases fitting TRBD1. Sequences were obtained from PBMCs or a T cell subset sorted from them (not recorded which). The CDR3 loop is CAISDHGQGATRETQYF. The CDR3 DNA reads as TGTGCCATCAGTGACCACGGACAGGGGGCGACCCGGGAGACCCAGTACTTC.